The rows below give T cell receptor beta chains drawn from one sample of a study of blood T cells in healthy people across ages. MiXCR, run by TCRdb on the 5' RACE reads, gives a single entry per CDR3 protein. The table shows roughly 930,000 distinct CDR3 sequences, with about 48% occurring only once. The sample comprised blood. The receptors shown here come from a young man in good health. Both conserved end residues are part of each CDR3.

j_call v_call cdr3_aa
TRBJ2-5 TRBV28 CASSIGWGTQYF
TRBJ1-2 TRBV9 CASSVVPGGSYGYTF
TRBJ1-2 TRBV15 CATGLGGGTPRGYTF
TRBJ2-7 TRBV4-3 CASSQAHRGPYEQYF
TRBJ2-1 TRBV10-3 CAISESEEGTSYNEQFF
TRBJ2-7 TRBV4-2 CASSQDLPGGPYEQYF
TRBJ2-5 TRBV12-3/TRBV12-4 CASTSLDETQYF
TRBJ1-3 TRBV7-9 CASSLQGSSGNTIYF
TRBJ2-7 TRBV20-1 CSATRWAGNTPYEQYF
TRBJ1-4 TRBV20-1 CSAIPLLGRGGPTNEKLFF
TRBJ1-1 TRBV7-9 CASSLSRGLTEAFF
TRBJ1-5 TRBV24-1 CATSDSTVQPQHF
TRBJ2-7 TRBV6-2/TRBV6-3 CASSGQGTLNEQYF
TRBJ1-1 TRBV7-2 CASSLGFGGRTEAFF
TRBJ2-3 TRBV20-1 CSARETSTDTQYF
TRBJ2-3 TRBV4-3 CASSPWTGGLGTDTQYF
TRBJ2-7 TRBV4-2 CASSQVGSPSSYEQYF
TRBJ2-7 TRBV6-5 CASSLGRTSGNEQYF
TRBJ2-7 TRBV12-3/TRBV12-4 CASSLQGCPNYEQYF
TRBJ2-2 TRBV20-1 CSARGGAFTGELFF
TRBJ2-5 TRBV20-1 CSAVRGIQETQYF
TRBJ2-7 TRBV7-8 CASSLAGTPFYEQYF
TRBJ2-7 TRBV6-2/TRBV6-3 CASSSPGDLSYEQYF
TRBJ2-3 TRBV30 CAWSGTSGPTDTQYF
TRBJ2-1 TRBV6-1 CASSEAGTGTNEQFF
TRBJ2-7 TRBV5-1 CASSLEGGPFSYEQYF
TRBJ2-7 TRBV25-1 CASRTGTGNEQYF
TRBJ2-7 TRBV4-3 CASSQTGTAYEQYF
TRBJ2-1 TRBV7-2 CASSLGRNEQFF
TRBJ2-7 TRBV28 CATENPRGNYEQYF
TRBJ2-1 TRBV29-1 CSVEAARRNEQFF
TRBJ1-2 TRBV2 CASRQQNYGYTF
TRBJ2-3 TRBV4-3 CASSQWRGDTQYF
. TRBV20-1 CSARSDRAIYEQYF
TRBJ2-3 TRBV7-2 CASSLAPSGGAGDTQYF
TRBJ1-4 TRBV15 CATSRDRGDKLFF
TRBJ2-5 TRBV10-3 CAIRSSSGLLKETQYF
TRBJ2-5 TRBV3-1 CASSPRTFKETQYF
TRBJ2-1 TRBV20-1 CSASNNNEQFF
TRBJ2-7 TRBV6-2/TRBV6-3 CASSPARGGYEQYF
TRBJ2-7 TRBV6-1 CASSELLSGAYEQYF
TRBJ1-6 TRBV6-5 CASSYSGGTNSPLHF
TRBJ2-3 TRBV6-2/TRBV6-3 CASSLLAGAGPDTQYF
TRBJ2-2 TRBV10-3 CAISEGLANTGELFF
TRBJ2-1 TRBV29-1 CSGAGASSYNEQFF
TRBJ1-6 TRBV27 CASSERSSPLHF
TRBJ2-3 TRBV29-1 CSVVGGSTRTDTQYF
TRBJ1-4 TRBV13 CASSLSFGQGATNEKLFF
TRBJ2-1 TRBV20-1 CSARKGLAGDRNSYNEQFF
TRBJ2-7 TRBV5-6 CASSLDFTEQYF
TRBJ2-6 TRBV6-2/TRBV6-3 CASRRAGANVLTF
TRBJ1-2 TRBV20-1 CSASPGPSSYGYTF
TRBJ1-5 TRBV5-1 CASSLEWNQPQHF
TRBJ2-3 TRBV6-1 CASSGGTSGVTDTQYF
. TRBV28 CASSPPRTTEQYF
TRBJ2-1 TRBV28 CASSPPDGAYNEQFF
TRBJ2-1 TRBV7-2 CASSSKNEQFF
TRBJ2-3 TRBV6-5 CASSYGDTQYF
TRBJ1-4 TRBV4-1 CASSHLMGVGNEKLFF
TRBJ2-3 TRBV7-2 CASSLGLAGGATDTQYF